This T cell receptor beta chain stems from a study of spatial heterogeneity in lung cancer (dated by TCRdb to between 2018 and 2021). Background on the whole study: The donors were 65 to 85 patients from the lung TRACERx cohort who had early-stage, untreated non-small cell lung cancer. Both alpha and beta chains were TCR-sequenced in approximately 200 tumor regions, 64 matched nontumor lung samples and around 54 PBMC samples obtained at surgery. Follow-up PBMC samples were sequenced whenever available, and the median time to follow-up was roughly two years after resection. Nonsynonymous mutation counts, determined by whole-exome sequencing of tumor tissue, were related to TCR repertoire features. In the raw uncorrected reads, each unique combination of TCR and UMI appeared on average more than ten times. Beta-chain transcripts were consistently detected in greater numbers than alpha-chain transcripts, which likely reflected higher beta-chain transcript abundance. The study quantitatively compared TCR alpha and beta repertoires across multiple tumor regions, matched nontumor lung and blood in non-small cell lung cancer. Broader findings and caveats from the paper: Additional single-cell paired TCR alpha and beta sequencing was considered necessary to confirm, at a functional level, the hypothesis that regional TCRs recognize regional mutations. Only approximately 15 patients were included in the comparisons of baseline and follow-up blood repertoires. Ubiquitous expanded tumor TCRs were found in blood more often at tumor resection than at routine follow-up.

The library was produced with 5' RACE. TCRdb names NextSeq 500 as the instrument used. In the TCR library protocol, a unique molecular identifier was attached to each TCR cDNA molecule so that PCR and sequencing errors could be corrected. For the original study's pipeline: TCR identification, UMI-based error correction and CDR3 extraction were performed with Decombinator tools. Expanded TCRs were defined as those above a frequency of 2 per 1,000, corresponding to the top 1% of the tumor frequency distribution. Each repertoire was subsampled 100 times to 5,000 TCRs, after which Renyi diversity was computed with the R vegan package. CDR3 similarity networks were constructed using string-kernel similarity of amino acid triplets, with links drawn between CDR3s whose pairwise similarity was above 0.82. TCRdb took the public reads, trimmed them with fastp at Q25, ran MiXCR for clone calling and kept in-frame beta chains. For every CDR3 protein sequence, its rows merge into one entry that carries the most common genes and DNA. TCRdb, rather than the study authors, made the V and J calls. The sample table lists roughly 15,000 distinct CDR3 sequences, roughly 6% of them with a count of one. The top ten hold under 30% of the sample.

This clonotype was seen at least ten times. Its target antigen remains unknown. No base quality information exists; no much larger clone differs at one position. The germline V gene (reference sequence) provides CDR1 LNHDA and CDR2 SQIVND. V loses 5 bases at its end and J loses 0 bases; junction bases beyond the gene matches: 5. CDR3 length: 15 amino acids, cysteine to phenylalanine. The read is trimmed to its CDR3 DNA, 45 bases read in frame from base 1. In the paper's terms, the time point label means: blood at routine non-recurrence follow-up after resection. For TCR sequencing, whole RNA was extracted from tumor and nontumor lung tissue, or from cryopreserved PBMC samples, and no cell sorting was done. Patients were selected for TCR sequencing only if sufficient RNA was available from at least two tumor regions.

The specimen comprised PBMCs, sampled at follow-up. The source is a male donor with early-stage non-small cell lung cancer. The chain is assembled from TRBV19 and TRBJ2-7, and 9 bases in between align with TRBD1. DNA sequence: TGTGCCAGTAGTGTTGGACAGGGGAGCTCCTACGAGCAGTACTTC. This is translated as CASSVGQGSSYEQYF. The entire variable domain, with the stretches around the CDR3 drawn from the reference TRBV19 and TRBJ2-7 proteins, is DGGITQSPKYLFRKEGQNVTLSCEQNLNHDAMYWYRQDPGQGLRLIYYSQIVNDFQKGDIAEGYSVSREKKESFPLTVTSAQKNPTAFYLCASSVGQGSSYEQYFGPGTRLTVT.